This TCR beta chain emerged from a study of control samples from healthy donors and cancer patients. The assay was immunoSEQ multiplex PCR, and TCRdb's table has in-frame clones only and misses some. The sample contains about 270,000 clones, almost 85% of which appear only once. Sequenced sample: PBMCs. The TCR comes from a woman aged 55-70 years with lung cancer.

As DNA, the CDR3 is TGTGCCAGCAGCCAAAAAGGGATAAAGAACACTGAAGCTTTCTTT. Amino acid sequence: CASSQKGIKNTEAFF. The rearrangement joins TRBV3-1 (or the pseudogene TRBV3-2) to TRBJ1-1; D not resolved. CDR3 length equals 15 residues. V gave up 2 bases and J gave up 1 base, with 11 bases separating them. CDR1 is LGHDT, CDR2 YNNKEL, per germline (reference sequence).